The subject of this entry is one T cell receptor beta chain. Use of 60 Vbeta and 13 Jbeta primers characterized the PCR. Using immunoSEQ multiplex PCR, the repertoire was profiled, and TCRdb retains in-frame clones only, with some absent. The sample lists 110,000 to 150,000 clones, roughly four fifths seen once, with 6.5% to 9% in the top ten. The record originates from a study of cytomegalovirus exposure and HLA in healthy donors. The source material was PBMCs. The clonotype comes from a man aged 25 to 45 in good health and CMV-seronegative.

The CDR3 protein is CASSYSYGGPETQYF. CDR3 sequence (DNA): TGTGCCAGCAGTTACTCGTACGGCGGCCCGGAGACCCAGTACTTC. The chain has TRBV6-6 and TRBJ2-5, with unresolved D. The CDR3 has 15 residues. In germline, CDR1 is MNHNY, CDR2 SVGAGI (reference sequence). V lost 0 bases and J lost 5, with 13 bases in between.